This T cell receptor (beta chain) emerged from a study of blood T cell repertoires in COVID-19. At the level of the study: Italy, Spain and the United States were the sources of the convalescent and acute COVID-19 samples. PBMCs, B-cell-depleted T cells, or T cells provided the cDNA or gDNA that made up the material.

Germline V lookup: CDR1 SGHVS, CDR2 FNYEAQ. The CDR3 is 19 residues long. V dropped 1 base and J dropped 2; count of bases not matched to a gene: 10. Original data processing: Estimated nucleated cell counts came from reference gene primer amplification. Sequencing was performed with immunoSEQ multiplex PCR; in TCRdb, only in-frame clones are kept and a portion is missing. For V, J and clone size, that table is used; D and trimming come from the DNA. The sample includes about 310,000 clones, roughly 87% seen only once; the top ten take 2% to 3%. The chain is built from TRBV7-6 and TRBJ2-1; TRBD2 agrees at 11 bases. This receptor was taken from a man between 18 and 35 years old with active or convalescent COVID-19. Sequencing was carried out using peripheral blood. The CDR3, as DNA: TGTGCCAGCAGCTTAGAACCCATTACTAGCGGGGGCCCCTACAATGAGCAGTTCTTC. Translation gives CASSLEPITSGGPYNEQFF.